This T cell receptor (beta chain) is drawn from a study of cytomegalovirus exposure and HLA in healthy donors. Looking at the study overall: In a previous analysis, more than 90 million unique TCR beta sequences were found from 150 million to 200 million T cells.

The primer mix had 60 Vbeta and 13 Jbeta primers. The data were produced by immunoSEQ multiplex PCR, yet TCRdb's version contains in-frame clones alone and is incomplete. Of around 140,000 clones in the sample, 77% were seen once. The CDR3 extends over 14 amino acids. Germline CDR1 is SGHNT and CDR2 is YENEEA. Germline trimming cut 5 bases from V and 1 base from J; bases unmatched to any gene: 2. This clone came up once. The antigen remains unidentified. General study points: Solely CMV serostatus was available to characterize immune exposure. Association of under 20,000 TCR beta sequences with HLA alleles was found at 0.05 false discovery rate in a later analysis. The likely explanation for a cluster of highly shared sequence variants was sequencing artifact.

The chain is built from TRBV11-3 and TRBJ1-1; 9 bases are shared with TRBD1. Sequenced material: PBMCs. The receptor was derived from a female donor in good health and CMV-seronegative. The CDR3 coding sequence is TGTGCCAGCAGCCCGGACAGGGGGAACACTGAAGCTTTCTTT. Amino acid sequence: CASSPDRGNTEAFF. The full variable domain, rest sourced from reference TRBV11-3 and TRBJ1-1, is EAGVVQSPRYKIIEKKQPVAFWCNPISGHNTLYWYLQNLGQGPELLIRYENEEAVDDSQLPKDRFSAERLKGVDSTLKIQPAELGDSAVYLCASSPDRGNTEAFFGQGTRLTVV.